This TCR beta chain was obtained from a study of blood T cell repertoires in COVID-19. Study background: Acute-phase and convalescent COVID-19 samples originated in the United States, Italy and Spain.

CDR1 is LGHDT and CDR2 is YNNKEL in the germline V gene (reference sequence). V was pared by 4 bases and J by 7 bases, with 10 bases between. The CDR3 spans 13 residues. Participant-reported clinical history was the basis for cohort assignment. A COVID-19 case had been met by exposed participants during the 2 weeks before study entry. This clone appeared a few times. How the authors handled the data: Nucleated cell counts were estimated from reference gene primer amplification. Generated by immunoSEQ multiplex PCR, the TCRdb table keeps only in-frame clones and is missing some. D and trimming come from the DNA, and the V and J calls and clone size come from that table. The table lists around 250,000 clones, approximately 88% of them singletons, with around 3.1% in the top ten.

The receptor was isolated from a woman aged 40 to 50 who had been exposed to COVID-19. V usage is TRBV3-1 (or the pseudogene TRBV3-2) and J usage is TRBJ2-2; a possible D gene is TRBD2 (5 bases). The source material was PBMCs or T cells enriched from blood (not recorded which). The CDR3 loop reads CASSLRGFGELFF. The DNA of the CDR3 is TGTGCCAGCAGCCTCAGAGGGTTCGGGGAGCTGTTTTTT.